This T cell receptor beta chain was observed in a study of technical replicates of blood from several donors. The repertoire was sequenced with immunoSEQ multiplex PCR; TCRdb's copy has only in-frame clones and lacks some. The table has some 75,000 clones, approximately 96% seen once. CDR3 length: 14 amino acids. V lost 5 bases, J lost 3 bases, and 13 bases lay in between. Germline V lookup: CDR1 LNHDA, CDR2 SQIVND (reference sequence). The genes are TRBV19 and TRBJ1-1, with D possibly TRBD1 on 6 matching bases. The sample was T cells isolated from PBMCs. The origin of this receptor is a human donor in good health. The CDR3 region is CASSLVQGDTEAFF. Written as DNA, the CDR3 is TGTGCCAGTAGTCTAGTACAGGGTGACACTGAAGCTTTCTTT.